The rows below give T cell receptor beta chains drawn from one sample of a study of STAT3 mutations in large granular lymphocyte leukemia. Sequencing used immunoSEQ multiplex PCR; TCRdb keeps in-frame clones, though not all of them. The sample includes around 30,000 clones, approximately 83% seen only once; the top ten take about an eighth. Sequencing was carried out using peripheral blood mononuclear cells. These TCRs come from a man in his sixties with T-cell large granular lymphocyte leukemia. Some clones in this sample may be carry-over from other donors' samples. Each CDR3 is given with its conserved first and last residue.

TRBV5-1,TRBJ1-2,CASSLDGEYGYGYTF
TRBV28,TRBJ1-2,CASSLWGQALNYGYTF
TRBV10-3,TRBJ1-5,CAIGTQGNQPQHF
TRBV7-2,TRBJ2-5,CASSFRLTETQYF
TRBV5-4,TRBJ2-1,CASSSRTGSNEQFF
TRBV30,TRBJ1-2,CAVGGNYGYTF
TRBV18,TRBJ2-1,CASSPQRTSSNEQFF
TRBV5-5,TRBJ2-1,CASSLVSVANEQFF
TRBV11-2,TRBJ1-1,CASSASVGTEAFF
TRBV30,TRBJ2-5,CAWMFGGSRETQYF
TRBV5-1,TRBJ2-7,CASSLVVTETSNEQYF
TRBV29-1,TRBJ2-5,CSVVWTGGETQYF
TRBV5-1,TRBJ2-3,CASTMGEGPGTDTQYF
TRBV5-1,TRBJ2-1,CASSLTSGSYNEQFF
TRBV4-2,TRBJ2-7,CASSQAPPRDFSYEQYF
TRBV28,TRBJ2-3,CASSLWGGLAGGSTDTQYF
TRBV29-1,TRBJ1-1,CSALPGRLSDTEAFF
TRBV29-1,TRBJ2-7,CSVGDRAYEQYF
TRBV30,TRBJ1-1,CAWSVRDNTEAFF
TRBV30,TRBJ2-7,CASGTFSYEQYF
TRBV19,TRBJ1-5,CASSNRDRNNQPQHF
TRBV5-1,TRBJ2-1,CASSLEGPGNEQFF
TRBV18,TRBJ1-1,CASSRRAGGSVTEAFF
TRBV5-1,TRBJ2-1,CASSLGRVGYNEQFF
TRBV7-9,TRBJ2-7,CASSPLAGDAYEQYF
TRBV29-1,TRBJ2-3,CSVAGRPATSTDTQYF
TRBV9,TRBJ1-2,CASSSGTGGAEGYTF
TRBV5-1,TRBJ2-7,CASSFRPGGGVYEQYF
TRBV4-1,TRBJ2-1,CASSQEGDNLYNEQFF
TRBV9,TRBJ2-1,CASNLQGARDNEQFF
TRBV4-3,TRBJ2-3,CASSPTGRGTDTQYF
TRBV5-6,TRBJ2-5,CASSFSQREGLETQYF
TRBV18,TRBJ2-7,CASSPEDVLGAYEQYF
TRBV25-1,TRBJ1-1,CASSEYGGGNTEAFF
TRBV20-1,TRBJ2-7,CSAPRTGYLYF
TRBV18,TRBJ2-7,CASSTTDSSVDEQYF
TRBV21-1,TRBJ2-7,CASSRLAGVGEQYF
TRBV7-7,TRBJ2-5,CASSPRLLQTQYF
TRBV5-1,TRBJ2-7,CASSSHQGPYEQYF
TRBV7-2,TRBJ2-5,CASSKDGPSLETQYF
TRBV4-1,TRBJ2-7,CASSLLSGTGGYEQYF
TRBV27,TRBJ2-7,CASKFAGAYEQYF
TRBV27,TRBJ2-7,CASSLSWTVYEQYF
TRBV5-1,TRBJ1-2,CASSLDVQGYGYTF
TRBV18,TRBJ1-5,CASSPSMAVDQPQHF
TRBV18,TRBJ2-7,CASSPPGTRGYEQYF
TRBV18,TRBJ2-1,CASSPRPAEQFF
TRBV5-6,TRBJ2-2,CASRPARTGLTGELFF
TRBV18,TRBJ2-7,CASSPDRGPGEQYF
TRBV5-1,TRBJ2-7,CASSPLAGGSYEQYF
TRBV1,TRBJ2-6,CTSSQDRFSGANVLTF
TRBV5-4,TRBJ2-7,CASSSRLAGVGEQYF
TRBV5-1,TRBJ1-2,CASSLPLAANYGYTF
TRBV6-5,TRBJ2-5,CASSLHRQETQYF
TRBV7-9,TRBJ1-3,CASSSNSGNTIYF